Sequencing of this T cell receptor beta chain was carried out in a study of blood T cell dynamics during melanoma immunotherapy. Assay used: immunoSEQ multiplex PCR; TCRdb lists only in-frame clones, some missing. The profile shows thousands of clones, more than 80% of them singletons. Germline V gene lookup returns CDR1 SQVTM and CDR2 ANQGSEA. The CDR3 extends over 15 amino acids. Germline trimming cut 0 bases from V and 4 bases from J; bases unmatched to any gene: 9. The time point denotes: week 3, after first cycle of checkpoint inhibitor. This chain connects TRBV29-1 to TRBJ2-7, with TRBD2 identical over 7 bases. This clonotype originated in a human donor with melanoma. The starting material was blood, obtained from a patient treated with checkpoint blockade. CDR3 amino acids: CSVEDRSGRRYEQYF. Written as DNA, the CDR3 is TGCAGCGTTGAAGATCGTAGCGGGCGACGATACGAGCAGTACTTC.